This T cell receptor (beta chain) was observed in a study of blood T cell repertoires in COVID-19. Study summary: COVID-19 samples collected from the United States, Italy and Spain covered acute and convalescent phases.

The germline gives CDR1 SGHDT, CDR2 YYEEEE. Trimming removed 4 bases at V and 1 base at J, with 8 bases between. The CDR3 extends over 14 amino acids. Seattle patient enrollment occurred during active infection, with longitudinal follow-up thereafter. Measured with immunoSEQ multiplex PCR; TCRdb has only the in-frame clones, and not every one. The sample comprises about 480,000 clones, roughly 91% of which are singletons, and under 8.5% rests with the top ten. The material sequenced was peripheral blood. This clonotype originated in a woman in her fifties or sixties with COVID-19, enrolled during active disease. This chain links TRBV5-6 with TRBJ2-2, with D possibly TRBD1 on 5 matching bases. The CDR3 bases are TGTGCCAGCAGCCGCACAGGGAACACCGGGGAGCTGTTTTTT. Its protein is CASSRTGNTGELFF.